The TCR beta chain under discussion was sequenced for a study of T cells in narcolepsy. Study-wide points: In some patient and control memory CD4+ samples, autoreactive clones were absent.

CDR1 is MDHEN, CDR2 SYDVKM, per germline. This CDR3 spans 16 amino acids. Trimming shortened V by 5 bases and J by 2 bases, and 17 bases separated the two germline ends. Generated by immunoSEQ multiplex PCR, the TCRdb table keeps only in-frame clones and is missing some. Of 20,000 to 25,000 clones in the sample, approximately 84% were seen once. Details on this clone: Its target is unknown.

This clonotype was obtained from a human donor with narcolepsy. The chain employs TRBV28 and TRBJ2-3; maybe TRBD1 (5 bases). Sequencing was carried out using CD45RA- memory CD4+ T cells from PBMCs. As DNA, the CDR3 is TGTGCCAGCAGTGACAGTAAGACACCCACCACAGATACGCAGTATTTT. Amino acid sequence: CASSDSKTPTTDTQYF.